The entry below describes one T cell receptor beta chain. Antigen unknown. The entry originates in a study of shared clonotypes between healthy human individuals. Study-wide context: Samples came from a couple of female and a few male donors aged 18 to 49. Study findings and constraints: Sequencing depth was expected to affect clonotype sharing among donors.

CDR1 and CDR2 from the germline V gene are MNHEY and SMNVEV (reference sequence). There are 13 residues in the CDR3. With 6 bases removed from V and 6 bases from J, the gap between germline ends came to 11 bases. Original handling: ImmunoSEQ output held junction-only sequences without quality scores, so filtering differed. Here immunoSEQ multiplex PCR was the method, and the copy in TCRdb shows in-frame clones only, minus some. The V and J calls and clone size were taken over from that table, and D and trimming were inferred from the DNA. The profile shows 950,000 to 1,200,000 clones, roughly 80% of them singletons.

Sequencing was carried out using memory CD4+ T cells from PBMCs. Subset in this sample: CD45RA-negative fraction. The rearrangement links TRBV27 to TRBJ1-4; the D gene is possibly TRBD1 (6 bases). The clonotype originates from a man aged 18 to 30 in good health. Some clones in this sample may be carry-over from other donors' samples. As DNA, the CDR3 is TGTGCCAGCAGAAAGGGGGGAGATGAAAAACTGTTTTTT. Translating gives CASRKGGDEKLFF.